The TCR beta chain under discussion was sequenced for a study of shared clonotypes between healthy human individuals. For the study at large: Serving as donors were a couple of women and a few men, whose ages spanned 18 to 49.

Everyone who donated was a Caucasian adult who lived in Nashville, Tennessee. With 4 bases removed from V and 2 bases from J, the gap between germline ends came to 17 bases. Germline V gene data show CDR1 as SGHTA and CDR2 as FQGTGA. This CDR3 region has 17 residues. The authors split each subset's genomic DNA evenly across several immunoSEQ plates. Produced via immunoSEQ multiplex PCR; TCRdb's table is partial and in-frame only. The sample carries nearly 500,000 clones, approximately 80% recorded once. Source material: PBMCs. The receptor was derived from a woman between 40 and 50 years old in good health. Some clones in this sample may be carry-over from other donors' samples. The V gene is TRBV7-3, the J gene TRBJ2-2; D is perhaps TRBD1 or TRBD2 (6 bases each). The CDR3 DNA is TGTGCCAGCAGCTCTCCCCAAGGGGGAGGAAACACCGGGGAGCTGTTTTTT. Protein product: CASSSPQGGGNTGELFF.